This T cell receptor beta chain was identified in a study of blood T cell repertoires in COVID-19. The V end lost 0 bases, the J end lost 2 bases, and 5 bases lay between the germline ends. Germline V gives CDR1 SGHNT, CDR2 YYREEE (reference sequence). The CDR3 has 13 residues. Participant age was roughly 18 to 100 years, and participants resided in 24 US areas. Cohort assignment relied on participant-reported clinical history. Only in-frame clones appear in the TCRdb table, and some are missing; sequencing was by immunoSEQ multiplex PCR. The sample lists around 200,000 clones, 65% to 85% occurring once.

Sequenced input: PBMCs or T cells enriched from blood (not recorded which). The J gene is TRBJ2-5, the V gene TRBV5-4, with D hard to call. The sequence was collected from a woman aged 40 to 49 with acute COVID-19. Written as DNA, the CDR3 is TGTGCCAGCAGCTTGGGCGTGCAAGAGACCCAGTACTTC. Amino acids: CASSLGVQETQYF.